The 18 T cell receptor beta chains listed next were all sequenced from one sample in a study of CD8 T cells in ankylosing spondylitis. Antigen specificity for these receptors is unknown. General study results and limits: In ankylosing spondylitis blood, a motif of eight highly homologous TCR beta variants appeared characteristic.

TCRdb recomputed calls from the 5' RACE reads with MiXCR, one row per CDR3 protein. This table has over 700,000 distinct CDR3 sequences, around 20% appearing once. Sample: blood, either unsorted or a sorted T cell fraction (not recorded which). All receptors derive from a male donor with ankylosing spondylitis.

This clonotype appeared a few times. The V gene is TRBV12-3 or TRBV12-4, the J gene TRBJ2-3, with TRBD1 as a possible D gene (5 bases). Trimming cost V 0 bases and J 3 bases, with 10 bases left between them. This CDR3 region has 15 residues. The CDR3 DNA is TGTGCCAGCAGTTTAGCTACAGGTATAACAGATACGCAGTATTTT. The encoded protein is CASSLATGITDTQYF.

The CDR3 loop reads CASRPLDTFSYNEQFF. The CDR3, as DNA: TGTGCCAGCAGACCGTTGGACACCTTCTCCTACAATGAGCAGTTCTTC. The chain recombines TRBV25-1 with TRBJ2-1; D is possibly TRBD1 (5 bases). The CDR3 has 16 amino acids. Trimming cost V 6 bases and J 0 bases, with 15 bases left between them. Per germline, CDR1 MGHDK and CDR2 SYGVNS.

The chain employs TRBV7-9 and TRBJ2-5; possibly TRBD2 for D (5 bases). Germline CDR1 reads SEHNR; CDR2 reads FQNEAQ (reference sequence). CDR3 length equals 12 residues. Between the trimmed V and J ends, which lost 6 bases and 3 bases, there was a span of 8 bases. The CDR3 DNA follows: TGTGCCAGCAGACGGACTGAAGAGACCCAGTACTTC. It encodes CASRRTEETQYF.

This clonotype is a singleton in its sample. V is TRBV2 and J is TRBJ1-1; no clear D. This CDR3 has 13 residues. V gave up 8 bases and J gave up 3 bases, with 13 bases separating them. Germline CDR1 and CDR2: SNHLY and FYNNEI. CDR3 protein: CASQPDGDTEAFF. The CDR3 coding sequence is TGTGCCAGCCAACCGGACGGGGACACTGAAGCTTTCTTT. Full variable domain (missing parts from reference TRBV2 and TRBJ1-1): EPEVTQTPSHQVTQMGQEVILRCVPISNHLYFYWYRQILGQKVEFLVSFYNNEISEKSEIFDDQFSVERPDGSNFTLKIRSTKLEDSAMYFCASQPDGDTEAFFGQGTRLTVV.

This chain links TRBV18 with TRBJ2-1, with D perhaps TRBD1 or TRBD2 (5 bases each). Trimming took off 3 bases at V and 8 bases at J, with 8 bases between the two ends. Germline CDR1 reads KGHSH; CDR2 reads LQKENI. The CDR3 totals 12 residues. CDR3 bases: TGTGCCAGCTCACCCGGGGCGGATGAGCAGTTCTTC. The encoded protein is CASSPGADEQFF.

The V and J genes are TRBV12-5 and TRBJ1-2; a weak D match, TRBD1 (5 bases). Looked up from germline, CDR1 is LGHNT and CDR2 is FRNRAP. Trimming shortened V by 5 bases and J by 4 bases, and 11 bases separated the two germline ends. This CDR3 is built from 13 residues. The CDR3 loop is CASGPDGGYGYTF. The CDR3 bases are TGTGCTAGTGGTCCCGACGGGGGCTATGGCTACACCTTC.

A few counts support this clonotype. The chain uses TRBV7-9 and TRBJ2-5; possibly TRBD2 for D (6 bases). V lost 6 bases and J 1 base, leaving 12 bases between the germline ends. CDR3 length equals 14 residues. Germline V lookup: CDR1 SEHNR, CDR2 FQNEAQ (reference sequence). The CDR3 is CASRAGSLQETQYF. For the CDR3, the DNA is TGTGCCAGCAGGGCGGGGTCGCTCCAAGAGACCCAGTACTTC.

The table lists this clonotype with many counts. This chain links TRBV29-1 with TRBJ2-1; D gene unclear. Germline assignment: CDR1 SQVTM and CDR2 ANQGSEA. CDR3 length: 13 amino acids. V was pared by 5 bases and J by 9 bases, with 17 bases between. The chain's CDR3 is CSVRLAKSAEQFF. The CDR3 DNA follows: TGCAGCGTTCGGTTAGCAAAAAGCGCTGAGCAGTTCTTC.

This clonotype was found a few times. DNA of the CDR3: TGTGCCAGCAATCGACAGGGAGGCAATCAGCCCCAGCATTTT. This sequence encodes CASNRQGGNQPQHF. The chain has TRBV12-3 or TRBV12-4 and TRBJ1-5; 7 positions agree with TRBD1. This CDR3 is built from 14 residues. V dropped 7 bases and J dropped 2; count of bases not matched to a gene: 5.

CDR3 nucleotides: TGCGCCAGCAGCCGGGAGAGGGGCACCGGGGAGCTGTTTTTT. It translates to CASSRERGTGELFF. This chain uses TRBV5-1 with TRBJ2-2; D is possibly TRBD2 (6 bases). Germline lookup yields CDR1 SGHRS and CDR2 YFSETQ. The CDR3 has 14 residues. V lost 4 bases to trimming and J lost 4 bases, with 11 bases between them.

The chain uses TRBV7-8 and TRBJ1-1, with TRBD1 as a possible D gene (5 bases). V was cut by 0 bases and J by 3 bases, with 14 bases left in between. The CDR3 has 16 amino acids. CDR1 is SGHVS, CDR2 FQNEAQ, per germline. CDR3 DNA: TGTGCCAGCAGCTTAGCGCTAAGGATGGGGGACACTGAAGCTTTCTTT. Protein sequence: CASSLALRMGDTEAFF.

This clonotype was detected only a few times. The chain uses TRBV11-2 and TRBJ2-3, with D unresolved. The CDR3 consists of 13 residues. Trimming removed 3 bases at V and 4 bases at J, with 8 bases between. Germline V gives CDR1 SGHAT, CDR2 FQNNGV. The CDR3 sequence is CASSFSPPDTQYF. The CDR3 coding sequence is TGTGCCAGCAGCTTCTCTCCCCCAGATACGCAGTATTTT.

This clonotype was picked up a small number of times. The chain couples TRBV4-2 to TRBJ1-2; 7 bases agree with TRBD1. This CDR3 is 15 amino acids long. Germline CDR1 reads LGHNA; CDR2 reads YNFKEQ. V was pared by 0 bases and J by 11 bases, with 12 bases of the junction left unmatched. CDR3 sequence (DNA): TGTGCCAGCAGCCAAGAGGCCCTCGACAGGGACAAGTACACCTTC. This codes for CASSQEALDRDKYTF.

Only a few counts were recorded for this clonotype. J is TRBJ2-7 and V is TRBV5-1, with 11 bases fitting TRBD1. The germline CDR1 and CDR2 sequences are SGHRS and YFSETQ. V lost 4 bases, J lost 5 bases, and 8 bases stayed unmatched. The CDR3 contains 15 residues. CDR3 sequence reads: CASSRWTGGNDEQYF. The CDR3 bases are TGCGCCAGCAGCCGCTGGACAGGGGGCAACGACGAGCAGTACTTC.

The chain couples TRBV9 to TRBJ1-1; TRBD1 is a possible D gene (6 bases). Germline loops: CDR1 SGDLS, CDR2 YYNGEE. The V end was cut by 4 bases, the J end by 5 bases, with 12 bases between. CDR3 length equals 13 residues. The CDR3 region has the DNA TGTGCCAGCAGCACCTCACAGGGAACTGAAGCTTTCTTT. Its translation: CASSTSQGTEAFF.

This clonotype was seen more than once but under ten times. The chain couples TRBV20-1 to TRBJ2-3; D uncertain. The CDR3 consists of 13 residues. Germline loops: CDR1 DFQATT, CDR2 SNEGSKA (reference sequence). Between the trimmed V and J ends, which lost 3 bases and 4 bases, there was a span of 11 bases. CDR3 nucleotides: TGCAGTGCTAGTTTAGCAGGCGCAGATACGCAGTATTTT. This gives the protein CSASLAGADTQYF.

V is TRBV15 and J is TRBJ2-5; D is uncertain. V gave up 1 base and J gave up 1 base, with 10 bases separating them. CDR1 and CDR2 from the germline V gene are LNHNV and YYDKDF (reference sequence). The CDR3 is 15 residues long. Written as DNA, the CDR3 is TGTGCCACCAGCAGAGGGGAAGGAACCCAAGAGACCCAGTACTTC. Residues: CATSRGEGTQETQYF.

This clonotype was seen many times. V is TRBV7-9 and J is TRBJ1-1; D not resolved. The CDR3 consists of 12 residues. Trimming removed 0 bases from V and 6 bases from J, with 5 bases in between. In germline, CDR1 is SEHNR, CDR2 FQNEAQ (reference sequence). CDR3 residues: CASSLAGAEAFF. Here the CDR3 DNA reads TGTGCCAGCAGCTTAGCCGGGGCTGAAGCTTTCTTT.